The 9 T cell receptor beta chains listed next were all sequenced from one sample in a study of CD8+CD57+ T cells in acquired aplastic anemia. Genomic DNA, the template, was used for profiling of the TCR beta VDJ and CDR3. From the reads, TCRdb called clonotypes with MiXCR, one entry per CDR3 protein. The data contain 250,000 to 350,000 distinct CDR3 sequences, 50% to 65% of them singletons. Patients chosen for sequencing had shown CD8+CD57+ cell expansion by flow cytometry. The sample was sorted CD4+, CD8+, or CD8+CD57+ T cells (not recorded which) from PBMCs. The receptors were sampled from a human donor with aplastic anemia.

This CDR3 is CASSALGQGAYEQPQHF. CDR3 DNA sequence: TGTGCCAGCAGCGCACTCGGACAGGGGGCTTATGAGCAGCCCCAGCATTTT. This chain joins TRBV7-6 and TRBJ1-5; 11 nucleotides match TRBD1. CDR1 and CDR2 from the germline V gene are SGHVS and FNYEAQ. Trimming at V came to 5 bases and at J to 7 bases, leaving 13 bases not matched to a gene. The CDR3 is 17 amino acids.

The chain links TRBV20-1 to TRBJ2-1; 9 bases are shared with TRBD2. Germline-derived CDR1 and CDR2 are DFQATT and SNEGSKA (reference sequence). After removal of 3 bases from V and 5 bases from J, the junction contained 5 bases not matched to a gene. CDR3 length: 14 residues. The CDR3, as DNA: TGCAGTGCTAGTAGACTAGCGGACCACAATGAGCAGTTCTTC. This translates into CSASRLADHNEQFF.

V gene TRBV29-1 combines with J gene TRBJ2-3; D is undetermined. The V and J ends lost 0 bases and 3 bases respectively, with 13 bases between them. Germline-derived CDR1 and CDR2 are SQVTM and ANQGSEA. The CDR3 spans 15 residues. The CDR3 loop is CSVEDPSRRTDTQYF. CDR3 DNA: TGCAGCGTTGAAGATCCGTCGCGACGTACAGATACGCAGTATTTT.

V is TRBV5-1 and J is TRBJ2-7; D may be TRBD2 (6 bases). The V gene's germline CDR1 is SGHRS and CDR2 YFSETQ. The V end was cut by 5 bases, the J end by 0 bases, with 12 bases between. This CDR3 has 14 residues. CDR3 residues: CASSSGGSSYEQYF. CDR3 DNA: TGCGCCAGCAGTTCCGGGGGTAGCTCCTACGAGCAGTACTTC. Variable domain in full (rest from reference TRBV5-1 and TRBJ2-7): KAGVTQTPRYLIKTRGQQVTLSCSPISGHRSVSWYQQTPGQGLQFLFEYFSETQRNKGNFPGRFSGRQFSNSRSEMNVSTLELGDSALYLCASSSGGSSYEQYFGPGTRLTVT.

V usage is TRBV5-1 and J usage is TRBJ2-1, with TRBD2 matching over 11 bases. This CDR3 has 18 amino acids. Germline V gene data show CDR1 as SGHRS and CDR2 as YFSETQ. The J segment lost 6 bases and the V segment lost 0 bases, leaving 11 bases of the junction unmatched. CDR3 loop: CASSLAVAGGPMGNEQFF. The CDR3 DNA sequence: TGCGCCAGCAGCTTGGCGGTAGCGGGGGGGCCTATGGGCAATGAGCAGTTCTTC.

CDR3 sequence reads: CASSLNRLAGGSRAYEQYF. The CDR3 bases are TGTGCCAGCAGTCTCAACAGACTAGCGGGAGGTTCCCGAGCCTACGAGCAGTACTTC. The genes are TRBV12-3 or TRBV12-4 and TRBJ2-7, with 13 bases fitting TRBD2. The J segment lost 2 bases and the V segment lost 5 bases, leaving 15 bases of the junction unmatched. The CDR3 length is 19 residues.

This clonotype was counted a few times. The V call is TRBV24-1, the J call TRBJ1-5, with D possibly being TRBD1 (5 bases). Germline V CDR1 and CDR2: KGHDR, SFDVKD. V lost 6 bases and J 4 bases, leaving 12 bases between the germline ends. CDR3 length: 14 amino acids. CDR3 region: CATSKVGENQPQHF. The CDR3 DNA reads TGTGCCACCAGTAAAGTGGGGGAGAATCAGCCCCAGCATTTT.

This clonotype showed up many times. The CDR3 nucleotides read TGCGCCAGCAGCTTGGCCGGCAACAATGAGCAGTTCTTC. It is translated as CASSLAGNNEQFF. The chain has TRBV5-1 and TRBJ2-1; D ambiguous. The germline V gene encodes CDR1 SGHRS and CDR2 YFSETQ. V was trimmed by 0 bases and J by 5 bases, leaving 6 bases between them. The CDR3 is made up of 13 amino acids.

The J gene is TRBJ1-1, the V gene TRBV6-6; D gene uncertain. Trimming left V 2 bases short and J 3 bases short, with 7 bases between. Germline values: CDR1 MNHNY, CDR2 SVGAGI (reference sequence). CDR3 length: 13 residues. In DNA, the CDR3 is TGTGCCAGCAGTTACCAGGCCTACACTGAAGCTTTCTTT. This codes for CASSYQAYTEAFF.